The 30 T cell receptor beta chains reported below all come from one sample, sequenced in a study of beta chain features in type 1 diabetes. The study reverse transcribed the entire isolated RNA, so it sequenced expressed TCRB transcripts. The repertoire was sequenced with immunoSEQ multiplex PCR; TCRdb's copy has only in-frame clones and lacks some. The sample lists around 250,000 clones; roughly 30% were seen once. Material: central memory CD4+ T cells from blood. The receptors derive from a man in his thirties or forties in good health.

This clone was detected a few times. The chain is built from TRBV29-1 and TRBJ2-3, with 7 bases matching TRBD1. CDR3 length equals 14 residues. V lost 3 bases and J lost 6; bases outside the gene matches: 9. Germline CDR1 is SQVTM and CDR2 is ANQGSEA. CDR3 residues: CSVDRGQTLDTQYF. The CDR3 DNA follows: TGCAGCGTTGACCGGGGACAGACCCTGGATACGCAGTATTTT.

There are a few counts of this clone. The chain links TRBV27 to TRBJ2-3; perhaps TRBD1 as D (6 bases). The CDR3 is 14 residues long. Germline lookup yields CDR1 MNHEY and CDR2 SMNVEV (reference sequence). The germline V and J ends were trimmed by 4 bases and 1 base, with 9 bases remaining between them. The CDR3 sequence is CASSWQGRTDTQYF. The CDR3 DNA reads TGTGCCAGCAGTTGGCAGGGGCGCACAGATACGCAGTATTTT.

V and J are TRBV6-6 and TRBJ2-1; 13 bases align to TRBD2. The ends lost 5 bases at V and 5 bases at J; junction bases unmatched: 3. In germline, CDR1 is MNHNY, CDR2 SVGAGI (reference sequence). The CDR3 contains 15 residues. CDR3 nucleotides: TGTGCCAGCAGTGCTACTAGCGGGGGGGACAATGAGCAGTTCTTC. Protein: CASSATSGGDNEQFF.

The rearrangement joins TRBV30 to TRBJ1-1; D not resolved. The ends were cut back, 4 bases at V and 5 bases at J, with 14 bases in the middle. The CDR3 length is 13 residues. Germline CDR1 is GTSNPN and CDR2 is SVGIG (reference sequence). Written as DNA, the CDR3 is TGTGCCTGGAACCGAGGTGGGGATACTGAAGCTTTCTTT. This encodes CAWNRGGDTEAFF.

This chain links TRBV5-6 with TRBJ2-4, with a weak D call TRBD2 (7 bases). V shed 4 bases and J shed 1 base, with 18 bases lying between them. The germline gives CDR1 SGHDT, CDR2 YYEEEE. This CDR3 has 17 amino acids. The CDR3 DNA reads TGTGCCAGCAGCCCAACAGGGAGGGGTGTTGCCAAAAACATTCAGTACTTC. Its protein product is CASSPTGRGVAKNIQYF. The whole variable domain, filled in from reference TRBV5-6 and TRBJ2-4, reads DAGVTQSPTHLIKTRGQQVTLRCSPKSGHDTVSWYQQALGQGPQFIFQYYEEEERQRGNFPDRFSGHQFPNYSSELNVNALLLGDSALYLCASSPTGRGVAKNIQYFGAGTRLSVL.

This clone has just a few counts. V gene TRBV27 combines with J gene TRBJ2-1; D call uncertain. The CDR3 sequence is 12 residues long. The germline CDR1 and CDR2 sequences are MNHEY and SMNVEV (reference sequence). Trimming removed 3 bases at V and 10 bases at J, with 10 bases between. The CDR3 loop reads CASSLGFGEQFF. Written as DNA, the CDR3 is TGTGCCAGCAGTTTGGGTTTTGGGGAGCAGTTCTTC.

The gene calls are TRBV6-6 and TRBJ2-7; 8 positions agree with TRBD1. The CDR3 consists of 12 residues. The germline V gene encodes CDR1 MNHNY and CDR2 SVGAGI (reference sequence). The junction had 2 bases not matched to a gene; V was cut back by 4 bases and J by 6 bases. This chain's CDR3 is CASSSTGVEQYF. The CDR3, as DNA: TGTGCCAGCAGTTCGACAGGGGTCGAGCAGTACTTC.

This clone was seen only a few times. V and J are TRBV2 and TRBJ2-3; 10 positions match TRBD2. The J segment lost 4 bases and the V segment lost 9 bases, leaving 4 bases of the junction unmatched. Germline CDR1 reads SNHLY; CDR2 reads FYNNEI. This CDR3 region has 13 residues. The CDR3 loop is CASLAGAADTQYF. The CDR3 DNA is TGTGCCAGTCTAGCGGGGGCCGCAGATACGCAGTATTTT.

In this sample, this clone turned up a few times. This rearrangement joins TRBV6-5 to TRBJ2-5, with 10 bases identical to TRBD1. The tail of the sequence fits TRBJ2-7 better, so the J call may be wrong. The length of the CDR3 is 14 residues. Looked up from germline, CDR1 is MNHEY and CDR2 is SVGAGI. This CDR3 reads CASSGQGGPYEQYF. The CDR3 DNA is TGTGCCAGCAGTGGACAGGGGGGACCCTACGAGCAGTACTTC.

The rearrangement uses TRBV5-6 and TRBJ2-3; the match to TRBD1 covers 8 bases. The CDR3 is 15 amino acids. Germline trimming cut 2 bases from V and 8 bases from J; bases unmatched to any gene: 10. In germline, CDR1 is SGHDT, CDR2 YYEEEE. The CDR3 region is CASSFTRTGTLTQYF. The CDR3 DNA reads TGTGCCAGCAGCTTCACCAGGACAGGGACTCTTACGCAGTATTTT.

This clone has more than one count but fewer than ten. The V call is TRBV28, the J call TRBJ2-1, with TRBD2 matching over 7 bases. V shed 4 bases and J 2 bases; nucleotides not matched to a gene: 5. This CDR3 comprises 15 residues. Germline V CDR1 and CDR2: MDHEN, SYDVKM. The chain's CDR3 is CASSSWGLTYNEQFF. The CDR3 region has the DNA TGTGCCAGCAGTTCATGGGGACTAACCTACAATGAGCAGTTCTTC. Looking up the rest from reference TRBV28 and TRBJ2-1 gives the full variable domain: DVKVTQSSRYLVKRTGEKVFLECVQDMDHENMFWYRQDPGLGLRLIYFSYDVKMKEKGDIPEGYSVSREKKERFSLILESASTNQTSMYLCASSSWGLTYNEQFFGPGTRLTVL.

This clone has only a few counts. The sample contains more than one DNA sequence encoding this CDR3. The chain carries TRBV15 and TRBJ2-4; D is uncertain. Germline V gene data show CDR1 as LNHNV and CDR2 as YYDKDF (reference sequence). The CDR3 is 13 amino acids. Trimming cost V 1 base and J 15 bases, with 16 bases left between them. The CDR3 protein is CATSRGEALNRYF. The DNA for the CDR3 is TGTGCCACCAGCAGAGGGGAAGCGCTTAATAGGTACTTC.

The gene calls are TRBV2 and TRBJ2-3; D may be TRBD2 (6 bases). Germline CDR1 and CDR2: SNHLY and FYNNEI. This CDR3 comprises 15 residues. The germline V and J ends were trimmed by 3 bases and 2 bases, with 12 bases remaining between them. The CDR3 region is CASSDTASVTDTQYF. CDR3 sequence (DNA): TGTGCCAGCAGTGATACGGCTAGCGTCACAGATACGCAGTATTTT. The full variable domain, completed using reference TRBV2 and TRBJ2-3, is EPEVTQTPSHQVTQMGQEVILRCVPISNHLYFYWYRQILGQKVEFLVSFYNNEISEKSEIFDDQFSVERPDGSNFTLKIRSTKLEDSAMYFCASSDTASVTDTQYFGPGTRLTVL.

This rearrangement joins TRBV6-5 to TRBJ2-5, with 9 bases fitting TRBD1. CDR1 is MNHEY and CDR2 is SVGAGI in the germline V gene. This CDR3 comprises 15 residues. V lost 6 bases, J lost 5 bases, and 10 bases stayed unmatched. CDR3 nucleotides: TGTGCCAGCAGCGGGGGACAGGGTATTATGGAGACCCAGTACTTC. It codes for CASSGGQGIMETQYF.

This clone was recorded a few times. This sequence joins TRBV29-1 and TRBJ2-7; D is undetermined. The CDR3 is 13 amino acids. In germline, CDR1 is SQVTM, CDR2 ANQGSEA. V was trimmed by 0 bases and J by 1 base, leaving 7 bases between them. The CDR3 DNA sequence: TGCAGCGTTGAAGATAGGGATTCCTACGAGCAGTACTTC. Translated: CSVEDRDSYEQYF.

V gene TRBV7-9 combines with J gene TRBJ2-5; 7 positions agree with TRBD1. The V gene's germline CDR1 is SEHNR and CDR2 FQNEAQ (reference sequence). The V gene end was trimmed by 4 bases and the J gene end by 3 bases; junction bases not matched to a gene: 5. The CDR3 has 14 residues. The CDR3 DNA reads TGTGCCAGCAGCTCCAACACAGGGGAAGAGACCCAGTACTTC. Amino acids: CASSSNTGEETQYF. The full variable domain, in which reference TRBV7-9 and TRBJ2-5 provide the parts outside the CDR3, is DTGVSQNPRHKITKRGQNVTFRCDPISEHNRLYWYRQTLGQGPEFLTYFQNEAQLEKSRLLSDRFSAERPKGSFSTLEIQRTEQGDSAMYLCASSSNTGEETQYFGPGTRLLVL.

The chain carries TRBV7-7 and TRBJ2-5, with D perhaps matching TRBD1 or TRBD2 (5 bases each). V lost 8 bases and J lost 5, with 15 bases in between. Germline values: CDR1 SSHAT, CDR2 FNYEAQ (reference sequence). The CDR3 is made up of 13 amino acids. The CDR3 sequence is CASSRGFWETQYF. The DNA for the CDR3 is TGTGCCAGCTCGAGGGGTTTTTGGGAGACCCAGTACTTC.

This clone was picked up a small number of times. The rearrangement joins TRBV29-1 to TRBJ1-2; 7 nucleotides line up with TRBD1. Trimming at V came to 7 bases and at J to 2 bases, leaving 16 bases not matched to a gene. The V gene's germline CDR1 is SQVTM and CDR2 ANQGSEA. This CDR3 is built from 16 residues. The CDR3 loop is CSAKIPKGQINYGYTF. CDR3 DNA sequence: TGCAGCGCTAAGATACCAAAGGGACAGATCAACTATGGCTACACCTTC.

Within the sample, this clone is medium-sized. Other DNA sequences in the same sample also yield this CDR3. The J gene is TRBJ2-7, the V gene TRBV29-1; a possible D gene is TRBD2 (6 bases). The ends were cut back, 3 bases at V and 5 bases at J, with 14 bases in the middle. Germline loops: CDR1 SQVTM, CDR2 ANQGSEA. The CDR3 is 13 residues long. CDR3 residues: CSVDRLGLDEQYF. The CDR3, as DNA: TGCAGCGTTGACAGACTAGGCCTAGACGAGCAGTACTTC.

There are a few counts of this clone. This chain uses TRBV29-1 with TRBJ1-2; 9 nucleotides line up with TRBD1. The CDR3 runs 13 residues. With V trimmed by 7 bases and J by 4 bases, 7 bases remained unmatched. Germline CDR1 and CDR2: SQVTM and ANQGSEA. CDR3 protein: CSAYGTGSYGYTF. CDR3 coding DNA: TGCAGCGCCTACGGGACAGGGTCCTATGGCTACACCTTC.

This clone was counted a few times. Other nucleotide sequences from this sample produce the same CDR3. This chain links TRBV7-9 with TRBJ2-2; D remains unclear. Trimming took off 2 bases at V and 2 bases at J, with 0 bases between the two ends. There are 12 residues in the CDR3. Germline assignment: CDR1 SEHNR and CDR2 FQNEAQ (reference sequence). CDR3 in amino acids: CASSLNTGELFF. DNA of the CDR3: TGTGCCAGCAGCTTAAACACCGGGGAGCTGTTTTTT. Looking up the rest from reference TRBV7-9 and TRBJ2-2 gives the full variable domain: DTGVSQNPRHKITKRGQNVTFRCDPISEHNRLYWYRQTLGQGPEFLTYFQNEAQLEKSRLLSDRFSAERPKGSFSTLEIQRTEQGDSAMYLCASSLNTGELFFGEGSRLTVL.

This clone showed up just a few times. The chain uses TRBV7-2 and TRBJ2-3; a weak D match, TRBD2 (7 bases). The CDR3 loop spans 15 amino acids. V was cut by 2 bases and J by 5 bases, with 14 bases left in between. Germline CDR1 reads SGHTA; CDR2 reads FQGNSA. The CDR3 sequence: CASSLSPAGQDTQYF. The CDR3, as DNA: TGTGCCAGCAGCTTATCCCCAGCGGGACAAGATACGCAGTATTTT. The full variable domain, its missing parts supplied by reference TRBV7-2 and TRBJ2-3, is GAGVSQSPSNKVTEKGKDVELRCDPISGHTALYWYRQSLGQGLEFLIYFQGNSAPDKSGLPSDRFSAERTGGSVSTLTIQRTQQEDSAVYLCASSLSPAGQDTQYFGPGTRLTVL.

The rearrangement joins TRBV29-1 to TRBJ2-5; the D call may be TRBD1 or TRBD2 (5 bases each). In germline, CDR1 is SQVTM, CDR2 ANQGSEA. The CDR3 covers 16 residues. Trimming left V 4 bases short and J 2 bases short, with 20 bases between. This CDR3 reads CSVAPGTPLTQETQYF. CDR3 in DNA: TGCAGCGTTGCACCGGGGACCCCCCTAACACAAGAGACCCAGTACTTC.

The CDR3, as DNA: TGTGCCAGCAGCTCACTAGCGGGATCCGGAAACGAGCAGTACTTC. Amino acids: CASSSLAGSGNEQYF. The chain links TRBV7-2 to TRBJ2-7, with 10 bases aligning to TRBD2. V dropped 4 bases and J dropped 5; count of bases not matched to a gene: 8. Germline V gene lookup returns CDR1 SGHTA and CDR2 FQGNSA. The CDR3 has 15 residues.

There are a few counts of this clone. V is TRBV5-1 and J is TRBJ2-7, with D hard to call. Trimming took off 5 bases at V and 3 bases at J, with 12 bases between the two ends. The CDR3 spans 13 residues. Germline V gene sequence: CDR1 SGHRS, CDR2 YFSETQ. CDR3 DNA: TGCGCCAGCAGTTACAATCCTGACTACGAGCAGTACTTC. Translation: CASSYNPDYEQYF.

This clone was counted at least ten times. The gene calls are TRBV5-1 and TRBJ2-1; the D gene is possibly TRBD1 (5 bases). V was trimmed by 4 bases and J by 1 base, leaving 6 bases between them. This CDR3 has 13 residues. The V gene's germline CDR1 is SGHRS and CDR2 YFSETQ. The DNA for the CDR3 is TGCGCCAGCAGCCGACAGTCCTACAATGAGCAGTTCTTC. This translates into CASSRQSYNEQFF.

This clone was detected only a few times. The V and J genes are TRBV30 and TRBJ2-2; D unresolved. V lost 2 bases, J lost 6 bases, and 7 bases lay in between. The CDR3 length is 12 residues. Looked up from germline, CDR1 is GTSNPN and CDR2 is SVGIG (reference sequence). CDR3 nucleotide sequence: TGTGCCTGGAGTTCTGGTTCCGGGGAGCTGTTTTTT. Its translation is CAWSSGSGELFF.

This clone was detected only a few times. The rearrangement joins TRBV30 to TRBJ1-4, with D uncertain. The ends were cut back, 5 bases at V and 5 bases at J, with 6 bases in the middle. CDR3 length equals 11 residues. Germline V lookup: CDR1 GTSNPN, CDR2 SVGIG (reference sequence). The DNA for the CDR3 is TGTGCCTGGGAGAAAAATGAAAAACTGTTTTTT. Its translation: CAWEKNEKLFF.

The CDR3 region is CASSYTSGGYYEQFF. As DNA, the CDR3 is TGTGCCAGCAGTTACACTAGCGGGGGATACTATGAGCAGTTCTTC. The chain is built from TRBV6-5 and TRBJ2-1; TRBD2 aligns across 11 bases. V lost 2 bases to trimming and J lost 8 bases; unmatched junction nucleotides: 5. This CDR3 is 15 amino acids long. Germline lookup yields CDR1 MNHEY and CDR2 SVGAGI.

This clone came up a few times. The rearrangement links TRBV30 to TRBJ1-6, with 9 bases fitting TRBD1. V was clipped by 5 bases and J by 10 bases; unmatched bases: 9. The CDR3 contains 14 residues. CDR1 is GTSNPN, CDR2 SVGIG, per germline (reference sequence). CDR3 sequence: CAWAGQGIRSPLHF. Here the CDR3 DNA reads TGTGCCTGGGCCGGACAGGGGATAAGGTCACCCCTCCACTTT.